One and the same sample provided the 6 T cell receptor beta chains below, sequenced in a study of blood T cell repertoires in COVID-19. Profiled with immunoSEQ multiplex PCR; TCRdb holds only in-frame clones, not every one. Found here are around 46,000 clones, about 85% of them singletons; the top ten hold 3.1%. Sample: PBMCs or T cells enriched from blood (not recorded which). The receptor source for this set is a woman aged 45-59 years who had recovered from COVID-19.

The chain couples TRBV3-1 (or the pseudogene TRBV3-2) to TRBJ1-4; maybe TRBD1 (6 bases). The V gene's germline CDR1 is LGHDT and CDR2 YNNKEL (reference sequence). Trimming took 2 bases from V and 3 from J, leaving 10 bases between them. This CDR3 region has 15 residues. CDR3 sequence: CASSQRGLANEKLFF. The CDR3 nucleotides read TGTGCCAGCAGCCAAAGGGGGTTAGCTAATGAAAAACTGTTTTTT.

This chain connects TRBV29-1 to TRBJ1-2; no clear D. V was clipped by 4 bases and J by 7 bases, with 19 bases between them. This CDR3 has 14 residues. In germline, CDR1 is SQVTM, CDR2 ANQGSEA. Here the CDR3 reads CSVGSGERIGGYTF. The CDR3, as DNA: TGCAGCGTTGGGAGCGGGGAACGAATCGGTGGCTACACCTTC.

This clone has only a few counts. V gene TRBV30 combines with J gene TRBJ1-3; 7 bases are shared with TRBD1. The length of the CDR3 is 16 residues. The J segment lost 2 bases and the V segment lost 0 bases, leaving 7 bases of the junction unmatched. CDR1 GTSNPN and CDR2 SVGIG come from the germline V gene (reference sequence). The CDR3 loop is CAWSVLGQGAGNTIYF. The CDR3 region has the DNA TGTGCCTGGAGTGTACTAGGGCAGGGGGCTGGAAACACCATATATTTT. The full variable domain, completed using reference TRBV30 and TRBJ1-3, is SQTIHQWPATLVQPVGSPLSLECTVEGTSNPNLYWYRQAAGRGLQLLFYSVGIGQISSEVPQNLSASRPQDRQFILSSKKLLLSDSGFYLCAWSVLGQGAGNTIYFGEGSWLTVV.

This chain uses TRBV18 with TRBJ2-7; D ambiguous. The CDR3 is 15 residues long. V was cut by 3 bases and J by 1 base, with 13 bases left in between. Germline V lookup: CDR1 KGHSH, CDR2 LQKENI. CDR3 DNA: TGTGCCAGCTCACCTGGGCAGGTTCTTTCCTACGAGCAGTACTTC. It is translated as CASSPGQVLSYEQYF. Full variable domain (remainder filled in from reference TRBV18 and TRBJ2-7): NAGVMQNPRHLVRRRGQEARLRCSPMKGHSHVYWYRQLPEEGLKFMVYLQKENIIDESGMPKERFSAEFPKEGPSILRIQQVVRGDSAAYFCASSPGQVLSYEQYFGPGTRLTVT.

The chain is built from TRBV6-6 and TRBJ2-1; TRBD2 is a possible D gene (5 bases). Germline V gives CDR1 MNHNY, CDR2 SVGAGI (reference sequence). The ends were cut back, 0 bases at V and 8 bases at J, with 14 bases in the middle. The CDR3 is made up of 15 amino acids. This chain's CDR3 is CASSYSGRPGYEQFF. The CDR3 bases are TGTGCCAGCAGTTACTCGGGCCGTCCGGGATATGAGCAGTTCTTC.

Turning to this clone: Its ends do not fully match the called genes, so a read error is possible. The chain joins TRBV7-8 to TRBJ2-1; 11 bases map to TRBD2. Germline CDR1 SGHVS, CDR2 FQNEAQ. The CDR3 totals 15 residues. Here the CDR3 reads CASSLAGGPYNEQFF. DNA of the CDR3: TGTGCCAGCAGCCTAGCGGGAGGTCCCTACAATGAGCAGTTCTTC.